Shown below are 31 T cell receptor beta chains from a single sample sequenced in a study of cytomegalovirus exposure and HLA in healthy donors. Both 60 Vbeta primers and 13 Jbeta primers went into the PCR. Assay used: immunoSEQ multiplex PCR; TCRdb lists only in-frame clones, some missing. This sample carries under 200,000 clones, approximately 80% of them seen once, and the ten largest clones take under 2.5%. The source material was PBMCs. Receptors were obtained from a man between 60 and 75 years old in good health and CMV-seronegative.

The gene calls are TRBV7-9 and TRBJ2-7, with 7 bases lining up with TRBD1. V was clipped by 5 bases and J by 0 bases; unmatched bases: 7. The CDR3 loop spans 15 amino acids. In germline, CDR1 is SEHNR, CDR2 FQNEAQ (reference sequence). Here the CDR3 DNA reads TGTGCCAGCAGCGTAGACAGGGAGAGCTCCTACGAGCAGTACTTC. It encodes CASSVDRESSYEQYF.

The chain uses TRBV5-1 and TRBJ2-7, with TRBD1 matching over 10 bases. Losses at the gene ends were 5 bases for V and 3 bases for J; bases not matched to a gene: 5. The CDR3 spans 14 residues. The germline V gene encodes CDR1 SGHRS and CDR2 YFSETQ. CDR3 sequence: CASRSDRGLYEQYF. Here the CDR3 DNA reads TGCGCCAGCAGATCCGACAGGGGGCTCTACGAGCAGTACTTC.

This chain connects TRBV15 to TRBJ2-7, with D hard to call. In germline, CDR1 is LNHNV, CDR2 YYDKDF (reference sequence). V lost 6 bases and J 0 bases, leaving 9 bases between the germline ends. There are 13 residues in the CDR3. The CDR3 DNA reads TGTGCCACCAGGGGCAGTAGCTCCTACGAGCAGTACTTC. The encoded protein is CATRGSSSYEQYF.

J is TRBJ1-1 and V is TRBV4-1; D might be TRBD1 (5 bases). From germline, CDR1 is MGHRA and CDR2 YSYEKL. V lost 0 bases and J lost 1, with 21 bases in between. The CDR3 has 19 residues. CDR3 region: CASSQDRWGGGFGNTEAFF. The CDR3 DNA reads as TGCGCCAGCAGCCAAGATAGGTGGGGGGGTGGATTCGGGAACACTGAAGCTTTCTTT.

V is TRBV6-1 and J is TRBJ1-5; a weak D match, TRBD1 (5 bases). The CDR3 is 14 residues long. The V and J ends lost 7 bases and 11 bases respectively, with 21 bases between them. Germline lookup yields CDR1 MNHNS and CDR2 SASEGT. The CDR3 reads CASNPDSRASAQHF. Written as DNA, the CDR3 is TGTGCCAGCAACCCTGACAGCCGTGCGTCGGCCCAGCATTTT.

In DNA, the CDR3 is TGTGCCAGCAGCCCCGGCTCCTACGAGCAGTACTTC. Translated, it gives CASSPGSYEQYF. This chain connects TRBV7-9 to TRBJ2-7; D ambiguous. The germline CDR1 and CDR2 sequences are SEHNR and FQNEAQ (reference sequence). V was pared by 5 bases and J by 0 bases, with 5 bases between. The length of the CDR3 is 12 residues.

The chain employs TRBV5-1 and TRBJ2-3; 7 nucleotides agree with TRBD1. Trimming removed 4 bases from V and 2 bases from J; junction bases left unmatched: 7. Germline V CDR1 and CDR2: SGHRS, YFSETQ. The CDR3 has 15 residues. The DNA for the CDR3 is TGCGCCAGCAGCCCCGGACAGGATTACACAGATACGCAGTATTTT. The encoded protein is CASSPGQDYTDTQYF.

This chain connects TRBV28 to TRBJ1-1; 7 bases are shared with TRBD1. The junction had 9 bases not matched to a gene; V was cut back by 5 bases and J by 6 bases. This CDR3 spans 14 amino acids. Germline values: CDR1 MDHEN, CDR2 SYDVKM. CDR3 region: CASSRRTGGAEAFF. As DNA, the CDR3 is TGTGCCAGCAGTAGACGGACAGGTGGCGCTGAAGCTTTCTTT.

The V call is TRBV25-1, the J call TRBJ2-2; maybe TRBD1 (5 bases). This CDR3 is 17 amino acids long. Germline CDR1 reads MGHDK; CDR2 reads SYGVNS. V was shortened by 3 bases and J by 5 bases, with 19 bases between the two germline ends. This chain's CDR3 is CASSENRQDRGTGELFF. DNA for the CDR3: TGTGCCAGCAGTGAGAACAGACAAGACAGAGGAACCGGGGAGCTGTTTTTT.

This clone was recorded once. This chain connects TRBV4-1 to TRBJ2-3, with TRBD2 matching over 8 bases. The V and J ends lost 4 bases and 4 bases, in that order; junction bases with no gene match: 7. This CDR3 has 15 amino acids. The germline V gene encodes CDR1 MGHRA and CDR2 YSYEKL. This CDR3 reads CASSPGGGPADTQYF. The CDR3 DNA sequence: TGCGCCAGCAGCCCCGGCGGGGGGCCGGCAGATACGCAGTATTTT.

This rearrangement joins TRBV6-5 to TRBJ1-1; 8 bases align to TRBD1. CDR1 is MNHEY and CDR2 is SVGAGI in the germline V gene. V dropped 3 bases and J dropped 2; count of bases not matched to a gene: 8. This CDR3 region has 16 residues. This CDR3 is CASSYRTGTGNTEAFF. The CDR3 DNA is TGTGCCAGCAGTTATAGGACAGGGACTGGTAACACTGAAGCTTTCTTT.

The V call is TRBV4-3, the J call TRBJ2-7, with D hard to call. Trimming removed 0 bases at V and 3 bases at J, with 9 bases between. This CDR3 has 14 residues. Germline V lookup: CDR1 LGHNA, CDR2 YSLEER. CDR3 loop: CASSQDDTYYEQYF. CDR3 nucleotides: TGCGCCAGCAGCCAAGATGACACCTACTACGAGCAGTACTTC.

This chain connects TRBV14 to TRBJ1-1; D is perhaps TRBD1 (6 bases). Germline V CDR1 and CDR2: SGHDN, FVKESK. The CDR3 extends over 12 amino acids. The V gene lost 6 bases and the J gene lost 10 bases, with 15 bases spanning the gap. Here the CDR3 DNA reads TGTGCCAGCAGGTTTAAACAGGGAGCAGCTTTCTTT. It encodes CASRFKQGAAFF.

The chain recombines TRBV11-2 with TRBJ1-1, with unresolved D. Germline CDR1 is SGHAT and CDR2 is FQNNGV. Deletions cut 8 bases from V and 3 bases from J, with 10 bases between. The CDR3 has 12 residues. CDR3 region: CASCDLYTEAFF. The CDR3 DNA is TGTGCCAGCTGCGATCTGTACACTGAAGCTTTCTTT.

The chain links TRBV6-1 to TRBJ2-2; a possible D gene is TRBD2 (6 bases). The CDR3 runs 13 residues. Trimming removed 5 bases from V and 6 bases from J, with 10 bases in between. Germline loops: CDR1 MNHNS, CDR2 SASEGT. The CDR3, as DNA: TGTGCCAGCAGTCGCGGGGCCGCCGGGGAGCTGTTTTTT. Protein sequence: CASSRGAAGELFF.

This clone was observed once. The chain carries TRBV27 and TRBJ2-5; 9 bases are a match to TRBD2. The CDR3 totals 15 residues. Germline V gene sequence: CDR1 MNHEY, CDR2 SMNVEV (reference sequence). J lost 5 bases, V lost 5 bases, and 9 bases had no gene match. The CDR3 protein is CASSISGSRMETQYF. DNA for the CDR3: TGTGCCAGCAGTATTAGCGGGAGCCGGATGGAGACCCAGTACTTC.

The chain combines TRBV4-3 with TRBJ1-5, with no clear D. The V end lost 4 bases, the J end lost 6 bases, and 19 bases lay between the germline ends. This CDR3 is 16 amino acids long. Germline V gene lookup returns CDR1 LGHNA and CDR2 YSLEER. The CDR3 loop is CASSLVKEGFGQPQHF. The CDR3 DNA reads TGCGCCAGCAGCCTAGTTAAAGAGGGTTTCGGTCAGCCCCAGCATTTT.

A word on this clone: This same CDR3 is encoded by further DNA sequences in the sample. The CDR3 bases are TGTGCCAGCTCACCACTCACAGTAAACACCGGGGAGCTGTTTTTT. It yields the protein CASSPLTVNTGELFF. The chain combines TRBV18 with TRBJ2-2, with D hard to call. The CDR3 is 15 residues long. CDR1 KGHSH and CDR2 LQKENI come from the germline V gene. V was pared by 1 base and J by 2 bases, with 8 bases between.

This chain connects TRBV4-1 to TRBJ2-5; D ambiguous. CDR3 length: 15 residues. From germline, CDR1 is MGHRA and CDR2 YSYEKL. V was trimmed by 1 base and J by 3 bases, leaving 12 bases between them. The CDR3 spells CASSQVSRVEETQYF. The CDR3 nucleotides are TGCGCCAGCAGCCAAGTGAGTCGGGTAGAAGAGACCCAGTACTTC.

The chain employs TRBV5-1 and TRBJ2-4, with D possibly TRBD1 on 5 matching bases. Trimming pared 1 base from V and 8 bases from J, leaving 16 bases between. Germline CDR1 SGHRS, CDR2 YFSETQ. The CDR3 extends over 15 amino acids. The CDR3, as DNA: TGCGCCAGCAGCTTGAACGGACAAGGCGGCGACATTCAGTACTTC. Protein sequence: CASSLNGQGGDIQYF.

Only one count was recorded for this clone. The chain couples TRBV10-2 to TRBJ1-6; 10 nucleotides match TRBD1. Germline assignment: CDR1 WSHSY and CDR2 SAAADI. Germline trimming cut 8 bases from V and 8 bases from J; bases unmatched to any gene: 3. This CDR3 region has 13 residues. The CDR3 DNA is TGCGCCAGCCGGGGGACAGGGGATTCACCCCTCCACTTT. Translation: CASRGTGDSPLHF.

The CDR3 reads CASSYTGTGDQKLFF. DNA for the CDR3: TGTGCCAGCAGTTATACGGGGACAGGGGATCAAAAACTGTTTTTT. V gene TRBV27 combines with J gene TRBJ1-4; 10 positions match TRBD1. Germline V lookup: CDR1 MNHEY, CDR2 SMNVEV (reference sequence). The CDR3 extends over 15 amino acids. With 4 bases clipped from V and 9 bases from J, the junction kept 8 bases outside the gene matches.

The CDR3 spells CASSPRGNQPQHF. CDR3 in DNA: TGTGCCAGCAGCCCCAGGGGGAATCAGCCCCAGCATTTT. V gene TRBV7-8 combines with J gene TRBJ1-5, with 7 bases that match TRBD1. The V gene's germline CDR1 is SGHVS and CDR2 FQNEAQ. V lost 5 bases, J lost 4 bases, and 2 bases stayed unmatched. This CDR3 spans 13 amino acids.

The rearrangement links TRBV5-1 to TRBJ1-1, with D possibly TRBD1 on 5 matching bases. Germline-derived CDR1 and CDR2 are SGHRS and YFSETQ. V was shortened by 1 base and J by 5 bases, with 12 bases between the two germline ends. The CDR3 is 14 amino acids. CDR3 protein: CASSLTGGGTEAFF. The DNA of the CDR3 is TGCGCCAGCAGCTTGACCGGGGGGGGGACTGAAGCTTTCTTT.

The chain employs TRBV5-5 and TRBJ2-5; TRBD2 matches 7 bases. The CDR3 is made up of 16 amino acids. Germline V CDR1 and CDR2: SGHKS, YYEKEE (reference sequence). V lost 4 bases and J lost 1; bases outside the gene matches: 10. The CDR3 protein is CASSPGAGRVQETQYF. The CDR3 DNA sequence: TGTGCCAGCAGCCCCGGGGCAGGGAGGGTCCAAGAGACCCAGTACTTC.

This chain links TRBV25-1 with TRBJ1-3; TRBD1 aligns across 11 bases. Germline V CDR1 and CDR2: MGHDK, SYGVNS. CDR3 length equals 16 residues. V was clipped by 4 bases and J by 3 bases; unmatched bases: 5. The CDR3 coding sequence is TGTGCCAGCAGTGGCTCCGGGACAGGGGGTGGAAACACCATATATTTT. Translated, it gives CASSGSGTGGGNTIYF.

About this clone: A read error may account for a junction end that differs from germline. This rearrangement joins TRBV30 to TRBJ2-1; the match to TRBD2 covers 14 bases. The CDR3 runs to 16 residues. Germline CDR1 reads GTSNPN; CDR2 reads SVGIG (reference sequence). This chain's CDR3 is CAWTSGRSISYNEQFF. Here the CDR3 DNA reads TGTGCATGGACTAGCGGGAGGTCGATCTCCTACAATGAGCAGTTCTTC.

Concerning this clone itself: At one end the junction does not follow the germline gene, possibly because of a read error. This chain uses TRBV5-6 with TRBJ2-1, with D possibly matching TRBD1 (5 bases). Germline assignment: CDR1 SGHDT and CDR2 YYEEEE. The CDR3 is 16 amino acids. CDR3 region: CASRLVGVVGDNEQFF. The CDR3 DNA is TGTGCCAGCCGCTTGGTAGGGGTGGTAGGGGACAATGAGCAGTTCTTC. The full variable domain, with the rest looked up from reference TRBV5-6 and TRBJ2-1, is DAGVTQSPTHLIKTRGQQVTLRCSPKSGHDTVSWYQQALGQGPQFIFQYYEEEERQRGNFPDRFSGHQFPNYSSELNVNALLLGDSALYLCASRLVGVVGDNEQFFGPGTRLTVL.

The CDR3 DNA reads as TGTGCCAGTAGAAAGGAGGTGGTCACCGGGGAGCTGTTTTTT. It yields the protein CASRKEVVTGELFF. The genes are TRBV19 and TRBJ2-2; D perhaps matches TRBD2 (5 bases). Germline CDR1 and CDR2: LNHDA and SQIVND (reference sequence). V gave up 6 bases and J gave up 4 bases, with 12 bases separating them. CDR3 length: 14 residues.

The chain is built from TRBV5-1 and TRBJ2-5, with 11 bases lining up with TRBD2. The CDR3 sequence is 15 residues long. CDR1 is SGHRS and CDR2 is YFSETQ in the germline V gene. V gave up 3 bases and J gave up 4 bases; unmatched junction bases: 5. CDR3 sequence: CASSSRLAGLETQYF. Written as DNA, the CDR3 is TGCGCCAGCAGCTCAAGACTAGCGGGGTTAGAGACCCAGTACTTC.

This clone has just one count. This chain uses TRBV28 with TRBJ2-5, with TRBD1 as a possible D gene (5 bases). This CDR3 is built from 15 residues. Deletions cut 6 bases from V and 1 base from J, with 15 bases between. Germline lookup yields CDR1 MDHEN and CDR2 SYDVKM. CDR3 region: CASSPLFDSQETQYF. CDR3 coding DNA: TGTGCCAGCAGCCCTTTATTTGACAGCCAAGAGACCCAGTACTTC. Using reference TRBV28 and TRBJ2-5 for the parts outside the CDR3, the full variable domain is DVKVTQSSRYLVKRTGEKVFLECVQDMDHENMFWYRQDPGLGLRLIYFSYDVKMKEKGDIPEGYSVSREKKERFSLILESASTNQTSMYLCASSPLFDSQETQYFGPGTRLLVL.